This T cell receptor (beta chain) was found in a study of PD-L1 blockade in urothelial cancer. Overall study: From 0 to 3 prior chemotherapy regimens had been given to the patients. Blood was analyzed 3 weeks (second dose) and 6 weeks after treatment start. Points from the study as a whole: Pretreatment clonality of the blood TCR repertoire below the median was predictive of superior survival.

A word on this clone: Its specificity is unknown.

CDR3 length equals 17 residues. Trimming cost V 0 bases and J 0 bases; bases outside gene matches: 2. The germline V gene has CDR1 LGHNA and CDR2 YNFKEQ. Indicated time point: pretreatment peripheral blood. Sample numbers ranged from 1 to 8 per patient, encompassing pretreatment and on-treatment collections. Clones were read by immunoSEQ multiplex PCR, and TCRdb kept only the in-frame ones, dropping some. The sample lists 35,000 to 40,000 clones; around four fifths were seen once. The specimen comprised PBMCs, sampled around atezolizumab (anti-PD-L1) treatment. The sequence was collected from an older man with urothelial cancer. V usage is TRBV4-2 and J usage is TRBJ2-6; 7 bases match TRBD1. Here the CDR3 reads CASSQDGTVSGANVLTF. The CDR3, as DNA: TGTGCCAGCAGCCAAGATGGGACAGTCTCTGGGGCCAACGTCCTGACTTTC.